What follows is one T cell receptor beta chain and its context. The same CDR3 is also encoded by other DNA sequences in this sample. In the source study's methods: Reference gene primer amplification in the assay estimated nucleated cell counts. The protocol was immunoSEQ multiplex PCR, while the TCRdb copy is restricted to in-frame clones and leaves out a portion. The V and J calls and the clone size are those of that table, but D and trimming were determined from the DNA. The sample records roughly 100,000 clones, roughly 90% being singletons. These data originate in a study of blood T cell repertoires in COVID-19. Whole-study context: Spain, Italy and the United States supplied samples that represented acute and convalescent COVID-19. In each case, the material was cDNA or gDNA derived from T cells, B-cell-depleted T cells, or PBMCs.

Trimming removed 0 bases from V and 7 bases from J, with 13 bases in between. Germline V gene data show CDR1 as SGHRS and CDR2 as YFSETQ. The CDR3 consists of 15 residues. Sequencing input: peripheral blood. The TCR comes from an older woman with acute or convalescent COVID-19. The chain employs TRBV5-1 and TRBJ1-4; tentative D call: TRBD1 (6 bases). CDR3 sequence: CASSLVGGDGEKLFF. The CDR3 nucleotides read TGCGCCAGCAGCTTGGTAGGGGGAGATGGTGAAAAACTGTTTTTT.